One and the same sample provided the 26 T cell receptor beta chains below, sequenced in a study of shared clonotypes between healthy human individuals. Produced via immunoSEQ multiplex PCR; TCRdb's table is partial and in-frame only. The sample lists about half a million clones, over 60% seen once, with about 11% in the top ten. The material sequenced was PBMCs. These receptors were taken from a woman aged 40-49 years in good health. Some clones in this sample may be carry-over from other donors' samples.

This clone appeared a few times. The V call is TRBV15, the J call TRBJ2-2; D remains unclear. This CDR3 is built from 15 residues. Germline loops: CDR1 LNHNV, CDR2 YYDKDF (reference sequence). Trimming pared 1 base from V and 3 bases from J, leaving 9 bases between. The DNA for the CDR3 is TGTGCCACCAGCAGAGGGGAAGCAGACACCGGGGAGCTGTTTTTT. This translates into CATSRGEADTGELFF. Based on the CDR3 plus reference TRBV15 and TRBJ2-2, the full variable domain is DAMVIQNPRYQVTQFGKPVTLSCSQTLNHNVMYWYQQKSSQAPKLLFHYYDKDFNNEADTPDNFQSRRPNTSFCFLDIRSPGLGDTAMYLCATSRGEADTGELFFGEGSRLTVL.

The J gene is TRBJ2-7, the V gene TRBV14; 8 nucleotides agree with TRBD1. The CDR3 runs to 16 residues. V shed 0 bases, J shed 7 bases, and the junction held 11 bases outside the gene matches. From germline, CDR1 is SGHDN and CDR2 FVKESK. This CDR3 is CASSQDSWTGYFEQYF. The CDR3 DNA sequence: TGTGCCAGCAGCCAAGATAGCTGGACAGGGTACTTTGAGCAGTACTTC.

This rearrangement joins TRBV27 to TRBJ1-5; TRBD1 matches 7 bases. Germline V gene sequence: CDR1 MNHEY, CDR2 SMNVEV (reference sequence). The ends lost 6 bases at V and 5 bases at J; junction bases unmatched: 4. This CDR3 is 13 amino acids long. CDR3 residues: CASSLGGDQPQHF. In nucleotides, the CDR3 is TGTGCCAGCAGCCTAGGGGGCGATCAGCCCCAGCATTTT.

The rearrangement uses TRBV27 and TRBJ1-5, with TRBD1 as a possible D gene (6 bases). The V gene's germline CDR1 is MNHEY and CDR2 SMNVEV (reference sequence). Trimming removed 4 bases from V and 4 bases from J, with 11 bases in between. The CDR3 is 14 residues long. DNA of the CDR3: TGTGCCAGCAGTTCCGGGGACAAAAATCAGCCCCAGCATTTT. Translating gives CASSSGDKNQPQHF.

CDR3 region: CASSVSADTQYF. The CDR3 nucleotides read TGTGCCAGCAGTGTAAGCGCAGATACGCAGTATTTT. J is TRBJ2-3 and V is TRBV6-4; D is undetermined. This CDR3 contains 12 residues. With 4 bases removed from V and 4 bases from J, the gap between germline ends came to 6 bases. CDR1 and CDR2 (germline): MRHNA, SNTAGT.

The chain combines TRBV6-5 with TRBJ2-2, with D perhaps assigned TRBD1 or TRBD2 (5 bases each). This CDR3 is built from 16 residues. V lost 0 bases and J 1 base, leaving 9 bases between the germline ends. CDR1 is MNHEY, CDR2 SVGAGI, per germline. CDR3 sequence (DNA): TGTGCCAGCAGTTACTCGGGACGCTTGAACACCGGGGAGCTGTTTTTT. Protein: CASSYSGRLNTGELFF.

A word on this clone: Since a much larger clone is just one base distant, this may be a read error. The same CDR3 also results from other DNA sequences found in this sample. The V and J genes are TRBV5-4 and TRBJ2-7; the D gene is possibly TRBD1 (6 bases). The CDR3 consists of 15 residues. Germline V gives CDR1 SGHNT, CDR2 YYREEE (reference sequence). Trimming took 1 base from V and 2 from J, leaving 13 bases between them. The CDR3 spells CASSLKQGTPYEQYF. CDR3 DNA sequence: TGTGCCAGCAGCTTGAAACAGGGTACCCCCTACGAGCAGTACTTC.

The chain is built from TRBV4-2 and TRBJ2-5; the match to TRBD1 covers 10 bases. The length of the CDR3 is 15 residues. Germline CDR1 LGHNA, CDR2 YNFKEQ. V shed 0 bases, J shed 11 bases, and the junction held 9 bases outside the gene matches. The CDR3 nucleotides read TGTGCCAGCAGCCAAGAAGCGGACAGGGGGTGGGAGCAGTACTTC. Translation gives CASSQEADRGWEQYF.

To note about this clone: Other DNA sequences in the same sample also yield this CDR3. This chain joins TRBV5-6 and TRBJ2-3; tentatively, D is TRBD1 (5 bases). This CDR3 comprises 15 residues. Germline V gives CDR1 SGHDT, CDR2 YYEEEE. Trimming pared 1 base from V and 3 bases from J, leaving 12 bases between. The CDR3 loop reads CASSLRGISTDTQYF. CDR3 coding DNA: TGTGCCAGCAGCTTGAGGGGAATAAGTACAGATACGCAGTATTTT.

The V call is TRBV7-2, the J call TRBJ2-5; D is possibly TRBD2 (6 bases). Trimming shortened V by 3 bases and J by 2 bases, and 16 bases separated the two germline ends. This CDR3 region has 16 residues. CDR1 and CDR2 (germline): SGHTA, FQGNSA. CDR3 in amino acids: CASSFRLGSGQETQYF. The CDR3 bases are TGTGCCAGCAGCTTCCGGCTCGGGAGCGGACAAGAGACCCAGTACTTC.

This clone has just a few counts. This sequence joins TRBV13 and TRBJ2-2; a weak D match, TRBD1 (5 bases). This CDR3 is 13 amino acids long. Germline V lookup: CDR1 PRHDT, CDR2 FYEKMQ (reference sequence). The V gene lost 5 bases and the J gene lost 6 bases, with 10 bases spanning the gap. CDR3 nucleotides: TGTGCCAGCAGCCAAGGGGTCCCCGGGGAGCTGTTTTTT. This codes for CASSQGVPGELFF.

The J gene is TRBJ2-1, the V gene TRBV7-3; 9 positions match TRBD2. CDR1 is SGHTA, CDR2 FQGTGA, per germline. The J segment lost 2 bases and the V segment lost 2 bases, leaving 7 bases of the junction unmatched. The CDR3 has 17 amino acids. CDR3 in DNA: TGTGCCAGCAGCTTAGCAGGCGTAGCGGGAGCCTACAATGAGCAGTTCTTC. It codes for CASSLAGVAGAYNEQFF.

This clone was counted ten times or more. This CDR3 reads CAWGRYGGELFF. The CDR3 bases are TGTGCCTGGGGGCGGTACGGCGGGGAGCTGTTTTTT. The rearrangement joins TRBV7-2 to TRBJ2-2; maybe TRBD1 (6 bases). Germline V gene lookup returns CDR1 SGHTA and CDR2 FQGNSA. This CDR3 is built from 12 residues. The germline V and J ends were trimmed by 11 bases and 7 bases, with 14 bases remaining between them.

This clone came up once. The rearrangement links TRBV20-1 to TRBJ2-2; no clear D. Germline CDR1 reads DFQATT; CDR2 reads SNEGSKA (reference sequence). The V gene lost 6 bases and the J gene lost 6 bases, with 8 bases spanning the gap. This CDR3 is 11 amino acids long. The CDR3 bases are TGCAGTGCCAGCTCGGCCGGGGAGCTGTTTTTT. Translation gives CSASSAGELFF.

The rearrangement links TRBV4-1 to TRBJ2-7; D not resolved. The CDR3 spans 16 residues. The V end lost 1 base, the J end lost 0 bases, and 13 bases lay between the germline ends. Germline CDR1 MGHRA, CDR2 YSYEKL. The CDR3 DNA follows: TGCGCCAGCAGCCAAGTGATGCAGTCCTCCTCCTACGAGCAGTACTTC. Amino acids: CASSQVMQSSSYEQYF.

The V call is TRBV4-1, the J call TRBJ2-7; 10 bases map to TRBD2. This CDR3 spans 17 amino acids. Germline assignment: CDR1 MGHRA and CDR2 YSYEKL. Unmatched junction bases numbered 13, after V lost 0 bases and J lost 8 bases. The CDR3 loop reads CASSQDSAAASGSQQYF. CDR3 coding DNA: TGCGCCAGCAGCCAAGATAGCGCCGCGGCTAGCGGGAGTCAGCAGTACTTC.

The chain links TRBV7-3 to TRBJ2-1; 8 bases map to TRBD1. CDR3 length equals 13 residues. Germline V gene data show CDR1 as SGHTA and CDR2 as FQGTGA. Trimming cost V 8 bases and J 5 bases; bases outside gene matches: 5. CDR3: CASGQGIHNEQFF. DNA for the CDR3: TGTGCCAGCGGACAGGGTATCCACAATGAGCAGTTCTTC.

This clone has only one observation. V and J are TRBV4-1 and TRBJ2-3; a weak D match, TRBD2 (6 bases). Germline CDR1 reads MGHRA; CDR2 reads YSYEKL. This CDR3 has 15 amino acids. V was pared by 4 bases and J by 2 bases, with 13 bases between. The CDR3 is CASSRNSGPTDTQYF. CDR3 bases: TGCGCCAGCAGCCGAAATAGCGGACCCACAGATACGCAGTATTTT.

The chain recombines TRBV6-6 with TRBJ2-2, with TRBD2 matching over 7 bases. The germline V gene has CDR1 MNHNY and CDR2 SVGAGI (reference sequence). The trim removed 4 bases at V and 3 bases at J, leaving 5 bases unmatched. The CDR3 is 15 amino acids. In DNA form, the CDR3 reads TGTGCCAGCAGTTGGGGGGAGGGACACACCGGGGAGCTGTTTTTT. This gives the protein CASSWGEGHTGELFF.

The chain joins TRBV9 to TRBJ2-5; 7 bases match TRBD2. The length of the CDR3 is 14 residues. CDR1 and CDR2 from the germline V gene are SGDLS and YYNGEE. After removal of 0 bases from V and 4 bases from J, the junction contained 3 bases not matched to a gene. CDR3: CASSVGGRGETQYF. The CDR3, as DNA: TGTGCCAGCAGCGTAGGCGGGAGAGGAGAGACCCAGTACTTC. Full variable domain (rest looked up from reference TRBV9 and TRBJ2-5): DSGVTQTPKHLITATGQRVTLRCSPRSGDLSVYWYQQSLDQGLQFLIQYYNGEERAKGNILERFSAQQFPDLHSELNLSSLELGDSALYFCASSVGGRGETQYFGPGTRLLVL.

This clone was found once. A far larger clone is only one base removed, so a read error is likely. This chain uses TRBV30 with TRBJ2-1; D is tentatively TRBD1 or TRBD2 (5 bases each). CDR1 is GTSNPN and CDR2 is SVGIG in the germline V gene (reference sequence). There are 12 residues in the CDR3. The CDR3 is CVWSVWGSEQFF. In nucleotides, the CDR3 is TGTGTCTGGAGTGTATGGGGGAGTGAGCAGTTCTTC.

This clone appeared many times. The V call is TRBV28, the J call TRBJ1-3; perhaps TRBD1 as D (5 bases). V lost 5 bases and J 2 bases, leaving 7 bases between the germline ends. CDR1 is MDHEN, CDR2 SYDVKM, per germline. This CDR3 has 13 amino acids. The CDR3 reads CASSAGPGNTIYF. In DNA, the CDR3 is TGTGCCAGCAGTGCGGGGCCTGGAAACACCATATATTTT.

As to this clone: A read error is possible here, since a much larger clone lies one base away. Other DNA sequences in this sample translate to the same CDR3. The V and J genes are TRBV10-3 and TRBJ2-2; D is perhaps TRBD2 (5 bases). This CDR3 has 14 residues. From germline, CDR1 is ENHRY and CDR2 SYGVKD. The CDR3 protein is CAISGEPRAGELFF. The CDR3 coding sequence is TGTGCCATCAGTGGGGAGCCACGGGCCGGGGAGTTGTTTTTT.

Regarding this clone: This could be a read error, since a much larger clone is one nucleotide away. Different DNA sequences within this sample yield the same CDR3. The gene calls are TRBV14 and TRBJ2-2, with D unclear. This CDR3 has 13 residues. V shed 3 bases and J shed 8 bases, with 10 bases lying between them. Germline V lookup: CDR1 SGHDN, CDR2 FVKESK. DNA of the CDR3: TGTGCCAGCAGCCAGGCACTTAGAGGGGAGCTGTTTTTT. Encoded protein: CASSQALRGELFF. The whole variable domain, remainder taken from reference TRBV14 and TRBJ2-2, is EAGVTQFPSHSVIEKGQTVTLRCDPISGHDNLYWYRRVMGKEIKFLLHFVKESKQDESGMPNNRFLAERTGGTYSTLKVQPAELEDSGVYFCASSQALRGELFFGEGSRLTVL.

This clone has a single count. The rearrangement joins TRBV5-1 to TRBJ1-3, with TRBD1 identical over 9 bases. The length of the CDR3 is 15 residues. Trimming cost V 3 bases and J 2 bases; bases outside gene matches: 3. Germline CDR1 is SGHRS and CDR2 is YFSETQ. The CDR3 DNA reads TGCGCCAGCAGCTCCGGGACAGGGACTGGAAACACCATATATTTT. Protein product: CASSSGTGTGNTIYF.

The chain couples TRBV7-2 to TRBJ2-1, with 13 bases aligning to TRBD2. This CDR3 spans 15 amino acids. V lost 4 bases and J lost 7; bases outside the gene matches: 4. Looked up from germline, CDR1 is SGHTA and CDR2 is FQGNSA. CDR3 residues: CASSSRLAGGNEQFF. DNA of the CDR3: TGTGCCAGCAGCTCTAGACTAGCGGGAGGAAATGAGCAGTTCTTC.